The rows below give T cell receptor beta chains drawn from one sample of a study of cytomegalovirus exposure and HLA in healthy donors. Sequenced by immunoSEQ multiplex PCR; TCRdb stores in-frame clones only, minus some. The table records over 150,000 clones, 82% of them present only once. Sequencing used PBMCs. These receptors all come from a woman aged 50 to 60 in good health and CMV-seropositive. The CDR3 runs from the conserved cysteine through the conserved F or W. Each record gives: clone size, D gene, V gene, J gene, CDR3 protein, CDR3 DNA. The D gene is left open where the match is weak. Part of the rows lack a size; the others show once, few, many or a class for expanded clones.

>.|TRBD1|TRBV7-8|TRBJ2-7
CASSFRDRVYEQYF
TGTGCCAGCAGCTTCCGGGACAGGGTGTACGAGCAGTACTTC
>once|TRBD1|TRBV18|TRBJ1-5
CASSPAGGSSNQPQHF
TGTGCCAGCTCACCAGCAGGGGGTTCGAGCAATCAGCCCCAGCATTTT
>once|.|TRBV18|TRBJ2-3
CASSPPGQGSTDTQYF
TGTGCCAGCTCACCGCCGGGTCAGGGTAGCACAGATACGCAGTATTTT
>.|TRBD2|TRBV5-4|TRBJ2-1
CASRPGLAGGRRAGNEQFF
TGTGCCAGCAGACCGGGACTAGCGGGGGGGCGACGTGCTGGCAATGAGCAGTTCTTC
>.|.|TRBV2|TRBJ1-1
CASSARRGAFF
TGTGCCAGCAGTGCAAGACGGGGAGCTTTCTTT
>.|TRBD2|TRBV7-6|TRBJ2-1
CASSLASGEQFF
TGTGCCAGCAGCTTAGCTAGCGGGGAGCAGTTCTTC
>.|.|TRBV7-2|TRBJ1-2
CASSRARGDGYTF
TGTGCCAGCAGCCGCGCCAGGGGAGATGGCTACACCTTC
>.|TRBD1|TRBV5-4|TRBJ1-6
CASSLGGAYNSPLHF
TGTGCCAGCAGCTTAGGGGGCGCCTATAATTCACCCCTCCACTTT
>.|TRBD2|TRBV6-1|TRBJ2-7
CASSPGLVRDEQYF
TGTGCCAGCAGTCCGGGACTAGTAAGAGACGAGCAGTACTTC
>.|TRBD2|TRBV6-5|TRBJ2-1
CASRLAGVGYNEQFF
TGTGCCAGCAGGCTAGCGGGAGTTGGTTACAATGAGCAGTTCTTC
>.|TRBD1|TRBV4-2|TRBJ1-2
CASSHQDRGGYTF
TGTGCCAGCAGCCACCAAGACAGGGGAGGCTACACCTTC
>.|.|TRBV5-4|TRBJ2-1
CASSPGGQGGEQFF
TGTGCCAGCAGCCCGGGTGGGCAGGGTGGGGAGCAGTTCTTC
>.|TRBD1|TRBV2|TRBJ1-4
CASSEWTGNEKLFF
TGTGCCAGCAGTGAATGGACAGGGAACGAAAAACTGTTTTTT
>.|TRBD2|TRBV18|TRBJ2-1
CASSPTSGGVNEQFF
TGTGCCAGCTCACCAACTAGCGGGGGGGTTAATGAGCAGTTCTTC
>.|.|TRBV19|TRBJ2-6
CASLSSSGANGLTF
TGTGCCAGTCTGAGTTCCTCTGGGGCCAACGGCCTGACTTTC
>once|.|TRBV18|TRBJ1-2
CASSPDQGDYGYTF
TGTGCCAGCTCACCAGACCAAGGAGACTATGGCTACACCTTC
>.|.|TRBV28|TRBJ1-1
CASSLRVGFLRTTENTEAFF
TGTGCCAGCAGTTTAAGAGTGGGGTTCCTGAGGACTACAGAGAACACTGAAGCTTTCTTT
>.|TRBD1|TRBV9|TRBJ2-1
CASSTSGQGGNEQFF
TGTGCCAGCAGCACCTCAGGACAGGGTGGCAATGAGCAGTTCTTC
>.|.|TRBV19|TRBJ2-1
CASSIAAGGPFF
TGTGCCAGTAGTATAGCGGCGGGCGGGCCGTTCTTC
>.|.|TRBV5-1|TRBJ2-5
CASSSRTGIQETQYF
TGCGCCAGCAGCTCCAGAACAGGGATCCAAGAGACCCAGTACTTC
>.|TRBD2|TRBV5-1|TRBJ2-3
CASSLGAGLATDTQYF
TGCGCCAGCAGCTTGGGGGCCGGACTAGCTACGGATACGCAGTATTTT
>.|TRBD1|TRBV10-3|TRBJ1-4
CAISVSTGTEKLFF
TGTGCCATCAGTGTTTCGACAGGGACTGAAAAACTGTTTTTT
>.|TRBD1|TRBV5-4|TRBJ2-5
CASSWDRSQETQYF
TGTGCCAGCAGCTGGGACAGGTCCCAAGAGACCCAGTACTTC
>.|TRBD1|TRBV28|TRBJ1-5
CASTHPRRGTGEGQPQHF
TGTGCCAGCACCCACCCTAGGAGGGGGACAGGGGAAGGTCAGCCCCAGCATTTT
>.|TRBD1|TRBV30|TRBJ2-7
CAWSVRAGGEQYF
TGTGCCTGGAGTGTGCGGGCAGGGGGCGAGCAGTACTTC
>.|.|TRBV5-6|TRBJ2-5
CASMRLRYQETQYF
TGTGCCAGCATGCGACTTAGATACCAAGAGACCCAGTACTTC
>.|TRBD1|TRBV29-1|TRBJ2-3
CSVDPQGADTQYF
TGCAGCGTGGACCCCCAGGGGGCAGATACGCAGTATTTT
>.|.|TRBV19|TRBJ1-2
CASSTGVRGYTF
TGTGCCAGTAGTACAGGGGTGCGGGGCTACACCTTC
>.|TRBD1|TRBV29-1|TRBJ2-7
CSVPGTGAYEQYF
TGCAGCGTTCCCGGGACAGGGGCCTACGAGCAGTACTTC
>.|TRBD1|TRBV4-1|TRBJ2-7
CASSLSGTGGYEQYF
TGCGCCAGCAGCCTATCCGGGACAGGGGGGTACGAGCAGTACTTC
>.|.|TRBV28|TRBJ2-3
CASSLYGSQQDTQYF
TGTGCCAGCAGTTTATATGGTTCACAGCAAGATACGCAGTATTTT
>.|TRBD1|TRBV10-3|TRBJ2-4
CAISDSRTGVNSQYF
TGTGCCATCAGTGACTCCAGGACAGGGGTGAACAGTCAGTACTTC
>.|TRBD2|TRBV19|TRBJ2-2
CASSIKRRGVAGELFF
TGTGCCAGTAGTATCAAGAGGCGGGGGGTAGCCGGGGAGCTGTTTTTT
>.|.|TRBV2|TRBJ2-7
CASSPRFFSSYEQYF
TGTGCCAGCAGTCCCAGGTTTTTTAGCTCCTACGAGCAGTACTTC
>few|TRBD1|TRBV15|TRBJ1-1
CATSRNQGEVFF
TGTGCCACCAGCAGAAATCAGGGGGAAGTTTTCTTT
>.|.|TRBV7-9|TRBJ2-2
CSSSLGSLAETGELFF
TGTTCCAGCAGCTTAGGCTCCCTAGCCGAGACCGGGGAGCTGTTTTTT
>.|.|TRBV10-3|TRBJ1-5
CAARADSNQPQHF
TGTGCCGCCAGGGCGGATAGCAATCAGCCCCAGCATTTT
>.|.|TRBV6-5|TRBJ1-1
CASSVVVGTEAFF
TGTGCCAGCAGTGTAGTAGTTGGCACTGAAGCTTTCTTT
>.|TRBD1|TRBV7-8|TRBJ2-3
CASSLFGTGSRGDTQYF
TGTGCCAGCAGCTTATTTGGGACAGGGTCTCGGGGAGATACGCAGTATTTT
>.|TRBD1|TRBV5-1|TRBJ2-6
CASSLAGQGGAGANGLTF
TGCGCCAGCAGCTTGGCAGGACAGGGGGGGGCTGGGGCCAACGGCCTGACTTTC